These 30 T cell receptor beta chains came from one sample sequenced in a study of cytomegalovirus exposure and HLA in healthy donors. PCR employed 60 Vbeta and 13 Jbeta primers. The data were produced by immunoSEQ multiplex PCR, yet TCRdb's version contains in-frame clones alone and is incomplete. Counted here are under 200,000 clones, roughly 85% occurring once; the ten biggest clones make up 0.69%. The sample was PBMCs. The source is a woman in her thirties or forties in good health and CMV-seronegative.

Comments on this clone: Other DNA sequences in this sample translate to the same CDR3. The V gene is TRBV27, the J gene TRBJ2-7, with D unclear. V lost 3 bases and J lost 0, with 12 bases in between. Germline V gene data show CDR1 as MNHEY and CDR2 as SMNVEV (reference sequence). The CDR3 runs to 15 residues. The CDR3 reads CASSFSSAGSYEQYF. In DNA form, the CDR3 reads TGTGCCAGCAGTTTCAGCAGCGCCGGCTCCTACGAGCAGTACTTC.

This chain uses TRBV6-1 with TRBJ1-5, with 7 bases aligning to TRBD1. There are 16 residues in the CDR3. Germline trimming cut 4 bases from V and 3 bases from J; bases unmatched to any gene: 9. The germline V gene has CDR1 MNHNS and CDR2 SASEGT. The CDR3 protein is CASSGGTVANNQPQHF. The CDR3 DNA is TGTGCCAGCAGTGGGGGGACAGTGGCCAACAATCAGCCCCAGCATTTT.

This chain links TRBV10-3 with TRBJ1-1; the D gene is possibly TRBD1 (6 bases). Trimming removed 10 bases from V and 0 bases from J, with 15 bases in between. CDR1 is ENHRY and CDR2 is SYGVKD in the germline V gene. The CDR3 has 14 residues. CDR3: CATQTGTLNTEAFF. CDR3 DNA sequence: TGTGCCACGCAAACAGGGACCTTGAACACTGAAGCTTTCTTT.

The rearrangement links TRBV19 to TRBJ1-2, with a tentative D call TRBD1 (5 bases). V lost 6 bases and J 8 bases, leaving 28 bases between the germline ends. Germline CDR1 is LNHDA and CDR2 is SQIVND (reference sequence). The CDR3 extends over 17 amino acids. The DNA for the CDR3 is TGTGCCAGTAGCCCCCCGGGCAGGCCCGGGTTCGGGGGAGGCTACACCTTC. Translation: CASSPPGRPGFGGGYTF.

The chain joins TRBV7-2 to TRBJ2-7; 9 bases align to TRBD1. Germline V gene lookup returns CDR1 SGHTA and CDR2 FQGNSA. The CDR3 sequence is 15 residues long. V shed 7 bases, J shed 9 bases, and the junction held 16 bases outside the gene matches. CDR3 region: CASTSPVGQGLRQYF. DNA of the CDR3: TGTGCCAGCACCTCCCCCGTGGGACAGGGACTTAGGCAGTACTTC.

This chain links TRBV5-1 with TRBJ1-2, with 7 positions matching TRBD1. This CDR3 spans 11 amino acids. Germline V gene lookup returns CDR1 SGHRS and CDR2 YFSETQ. The V and J ends lost 4 bases and 7 bases, in that order; junction bases with no gene match: 1. CDR3 residues: CASSTGVGYTF. Here the CDR3 DNA reads TGCGCCAGCAGCACAGGGGTTGGCTACACCTTC.

The CDR3 sequence: CASSLGQVISYNEQFF. In nucleotides, the CDR3 is TGCGCCAGCAGCTTGGGACAGGTGATCTCCTACAATGAGCAGTTCTTC. V gene TRBV5-1 combines with J gene TRBJ2-1; tentative D call: TRBD1 (6 bases). Germline V gene sequence: CDR1 SGHRS, CDR2 YFSETQ. V was pared by 0 bases and J by 0 bases, with 10 bases between. The CDR3 has 16 residues.

The chain combines TRBV19 with TRBJ2-5; 8 nucleotides align to TRBD1. The CDR3 loop spans 14 amino acids. V was pared by 5 bases and J by 4 bases, with 6 bases of the junction left unmatched. CDR1 LNHDA and CDR2 SQIVND come from the germline V gene (reference sequence). CDR3 loop: CASSGQGEVETQYF. The DNA of the CDR3 is TGTGCCAGTAGTGGACAGGGAGAAGTAGAGACCCAGTACTTC.

The rearrangement links TRBV28 to TRBJ2-7; 11 nucleotides align to TRBD2. V shed 7 bases, J shed 7 bases, and the junction held 9 bases outside the gene matches. The germline CDR1 and CDR2 sequences are MDHEN and SYDVKM. This CDR3 comprises 14 residues. CDR3 nucleotides: TGTGCCAGCACCGAGACCGGGACTAGCGGTGAGCAGTACTTC. This gives the protein CASTETGTSGEQYF.

The genes are TRBV11-3 and TRBJ1-4, with D perhaps TRBD1 (6 bases). V was cut by 7 bases and J by 3 bases, with 15 bases left in between. This CDR3 is built from 15 residues. Germline-derived CDR1 and CDR2 are SGHNT and YENEEA. The CDR3 DNA sequence: TGTGCCAGCACCCTAGGGGGGGCGCCTAATGAAAAACTGTTTTTT. As protein: CASTLGGAPNEKLFF.

The chain is built from TRBV11-3 and TRBJ2-3, with D possibly being TRBD2 (5 bases). Germline assignment: CDR1 SGHNT and CDR2 YENEEA. This CDR3 is built from 14 residues. V lost 5 bases to trimming and J lost 4 bases, with 13 bases between them. CDR3 loop: CASSRTEGSDTQYF. The CDR3 DNA is TGTGCCAGCAGCCGGACTGAAGGTTCAGATACGCAGTATTTT.

The DNA of the CDR3 is TGTGCCATCAGGCCCGGGACTAATGAAAAACTGTTTTTT. This gives the protein CAIRPGTNEKLFF. V and J are TRBV10-3 and TRBJ1-4; no clear D. This CDR3 has 13 amino acids. Per germline, CDR1 ENHRY and CDR2 SYGVKD. Trimming took off 6 bases at V and 2 bases at J, with 7 bases between the two ends.

This clone was counted at least ten times. V and J are TRBV2 and TRBJ2-2, with 11 nucleotides matching TRBD2. The J segment lost 7 bases and the V segment lost 7 bases, leaving 5 bases of the junction unmatched. The CDR3 is 14 amino acids. Per germline, CDR1 SNHLY and CDR2 FYNNEI. The CDR3 protein is CASTGLAGLGELFF. The CDR3 DNA sequence: TGTGCCAGCACCGGACTAGCGGGTCTCGGGGAGCTGTTTTTT.

The chain uses TRBV9 and TRBJ2-5; TRBD1 agrees at 11 bases. The J call may be wrong; the DNA end is better matched by TRBJ2-7. Germline V gene lookup returns CDR1 SGDLS and CDR2 YYNGEE. The CDR3 has 15 residues. The CDR3: CASSAGTGGIHEQYF. The CDR3 DNA sequence: TGTGCCAGCAGCGCTGGGACAGGGGGGATCCACGAGCAGTACTTC.

Only a few counts were recorded for this clone. The CDR3 DNA sequence: TGTGCCAGCAGCTTGTTGAGAGCCGCCGACACAGATACGCAGTATTTT. This gives the protein CASSLLRAADTDTQYF. The chain employs TRBV5-6 and TRBJ2-3, with D hard to call. The CDR3 runs to 16 residues. V shed 1 base and J shed 2 bases, with 14 bases lying between them. The V gene's germline CDR1 is SGHDT and CDR2 YYEEEE.

The rearrangement uses TRBV19 and TRBJ1-1; no clear D. The V end lost 5 bases, the J end lost 5 bases, and 15 bases lay between the germline ends. Germline CDR1 and CDR2: LNHDA and SQIVND (reference sequence). The CDR3 is 14 residues long. The CDR3 DNA sequence: TGTGCCAGTAGTGGTGCGAGGGATTTTACTGAAGCTTTCTTT. It specifies CASSGARDFTEAFF.

This sequence joins TRBV7-2 and TRBJ2-1; no definite D call. The germline gives CDR1 SGHTA, CDR2 FQGNSA. This CDR3 spans 14 amino acids. Trimming took 2 bases from V and 8 from J, leaving 13 bases between them. CDR3 in DNA: TGTGCCAGCAGCTTAATCGGTTCGAGATATGAGCAGTTCTTC. Its protein product is CASSLIGSRYEQFF.

A word on this clone: One junction end disagrees with the germline gene, perhaps due to a read error. The chain uses TRBV6-1 and TRBJ1-2, with TRBD1 matching 7 bases. The CDR3 is 15 residues long. Germline CDR1 is MNHNS and CDR2 is SASEGT. In DNA, the CDR3 is TGTGCCACTTGGACCGCACTCGCAGGGGGTAATGGCTACCCCTTC. As protein: CATWTALAGGNGYPF.

The chain has TRBV5-6 and TRBJ2-5, with 7 nucleotides matching TRBD1. Germline lookup yields CDR1 SGHDT and CDR2 YYEEEE. The CDR3 contains 13 residues. J was trimmed by 4 bases and V by 4 bases; bases with no gene match: 4. The CDR3 here is CASSVQGVETQYF. In DNA form, the CDR3 reads TGTGCCAGCAGCGTCCAGGGGGTAGAGACCCAGTACTTC. Supplemented by reference TRBV5-6 and TRBJ2-5, the full variable domain reads DAGVTQSPTHLIKTRGQQVTLRCSPKSGHDTVSWYQQALGQGPQFIFQYYEEEERQRGNFPDRFSGHQFPNYSSELNVNALLLGDSALYLCASSVQGVETQYFGPGTRLLVL.

The chain is built from TRBV30 and TRBJ1-5; D gene ambiguous. The CDR3 extends over 14 amino acids. Trimming removed 5 bases from V and 0 bases from J, with 11 bases in between. The germline CDR1 and CDR2 sequences are GTSNPN and SVGIG (reference sequence). CDR3: CAWGQDYSNQPQHF. CDR3 sequence (DNA): TGTGCCTGGGGGCAGGATTATAGCAATCAGCCCCAGCATTTT.

This chain uses TRBV7-2 with TRBJ2-3; TRBD2 matches at 7 bases. The CDR3 runs 16 residues. The germline CDR1 and CDR2 sequences are SGHTA and FQGNSA. Unmatched junction bases numbered 11, after V lost 6 bases and J lost 2 bases. CDR3 in DNA: TGTGCCAGCAGACCGGGGGGTGGGAGACTCACAGATACGCAGTATTTT. It specifies CASRPGGGRLTDTQYF.

The chain combines TRBV18 with TRBJ1-2; tentative D call: TRBD1 (5 bases). In germline, CDR1 is KGHSH, CDR2 LQKENI. With 2 bases removed from V and 2 bases from J, the gap between germline ends came to 9 bases. The CDR3 contains 14 residues. The CDR3 nucleotides are TGTGCCAGCTCACCAGCCAAGGGGAACTATGGCTACACCTTC. Translation gives CASSPAKGNYGYTF.

In DNA, the CDR3 is TGCAGCGTATATAAGCGGGGGAGCACAGATACGCAGTATTTT. This encodes CSVYKRGSTDTQYF. The rearrangement joins TRBV29-1 to TRBJ2-3, with TRBD2 identical over 8 bases. Germline CDR1 reads SQVTM; CDR2 reads ANQGSEA. The CDR3 has 14 residues. The J segment lost 0 bases and the V segment lost 6 bases, leaving 5 bases of the junction unmatched.

The chain joins TRBV7-3 to TRBJ2-7; tentatively, D is TRBD1 (7 bases). The germline V and J ends were trimmed by 5 bases and 2 bases, with 16 bases remaining between them. CDR3 size: 15 residues. Per the germline V gene, CDR1 is SGHTA and CDR2 is FQGTGA. The CDR3 DNA reads as TGTGCCAGCAGCCCCAGGGGGGCCAAAACCTACGAGCAGTACTTC. Translating gives CASSPRGAKTYEQYF.

This chain links TRBV30 with TRBJ1-2; D is perhaps TRBD1 (5 bases). This CDR3 comprises 13 residues. The V and J ends lost 0 bases and 8 bases respectively, with 13 bases between them. CDR1 is GTSNPN and CDR2 is SVGIG in the germline V gene (reference sequence). CDR3 residues: CAWSVKGPRGYTF. The CDR3 nucleotides read TGTGCCTGGAGTGTAAAGGGGCCGCGCGGCTACACCTTC.

The rearrangement links TRBV7-9 to TRBJ1-6; D is unresolved. Per germline, CDR1 SEHNR and CDR2 FQNEAQ (reference sequence). Trimming pared 3 bases from V and 7 bases from J, leaving 4 bases between. The CDR3 runs to 12 residues. This CDR3 reads CASSFGNSPLHF. CDR3 DNA: TGTGCCAGCAGCTTCGGGAATTCACCCCTCCACTTT.

This chain joins TRBV6-1 and TRBJ2-7, with D maybe TRBD2 (6 bases). This CDR3 has 15 residues. CDR1 and CDR2 from the germline V gene are MNHNS and SASEGT. Trimming took 1 base from V and 1 from J, leaving 11 bases between them. CDR3 nucleotides: TGTGCCAGCAGTGAAGAAAATAGCGGTTCCTACGAGCAGTACTTC. It is translated as CASSEENSGSYEQYF.

V is TRBV21-1 and J is TRBJ1-5; no check of the table's D call, TRBD1, against the DNA was made. TRBV21-1 is described as a pseudogene. The CDR3 spans 15 residues. The CDR3 protein is CARPTGGAGNQPQHF. DNA for the CDR3: TGTGCCAGACCGACAGGGGGCGCGGGCAATCAGCCCCAGCATTTT.

This clone was found once. CDR3 DNA: TGTGCCAGCAGTGTATTGGAGGGAATCAATCAGCCCCAGCATTTT. This gives the protein CASSVLEGINQPQHF. This chain connects TRBV6-1 to TRBJ1-5, with no clear D. V was pared by 4 bases and J by 3 bases, with 13 bases between. This CDR3 is built from 15 residues. Per the germline V gene, CDR1 is MNHNS and CDR2 is SASEGT.

The rearrangement joins TRBV7-6 to TRBJ1-4; 8 positions agree with TRBD1. The junction had 11 bases not matched to a gene; V was cut back by 5 bases and J by 0 bases. CDR1 SGHVS and CDR2 FNYEAQ come from the germline V gene. There are 18 residues in the CDR3. In DNA, the CDR3 is TGTGCCAGCAGCCCCCGGCCCAGGGGGCCAGCAACTAATGAAAAACTGTTTTTT. As protein: CASSPRPRGPATNEKLFF.